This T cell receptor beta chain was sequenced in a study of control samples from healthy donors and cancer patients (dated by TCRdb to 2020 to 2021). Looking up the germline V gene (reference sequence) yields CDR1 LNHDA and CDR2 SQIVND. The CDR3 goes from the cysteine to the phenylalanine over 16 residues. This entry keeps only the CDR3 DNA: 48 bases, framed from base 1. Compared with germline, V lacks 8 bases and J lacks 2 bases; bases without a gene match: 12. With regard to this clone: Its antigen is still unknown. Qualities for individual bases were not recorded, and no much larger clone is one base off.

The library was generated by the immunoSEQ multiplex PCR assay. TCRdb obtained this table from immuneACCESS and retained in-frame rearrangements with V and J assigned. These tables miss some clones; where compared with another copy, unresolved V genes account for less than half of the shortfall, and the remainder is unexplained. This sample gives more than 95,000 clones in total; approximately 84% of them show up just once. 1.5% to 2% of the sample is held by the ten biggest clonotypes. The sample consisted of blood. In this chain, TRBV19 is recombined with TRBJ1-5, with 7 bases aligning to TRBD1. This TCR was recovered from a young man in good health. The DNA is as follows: TGTGCCAGTGACGACAGGGTCCGGATGGGCAATCAGCCCCAGCATTTT. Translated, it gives CASDDRVRMGNQPQHF.